The present entry profiles one TCR beta chain with its context. Its antigen is undetermined. The CDR3 totals 15 residues. The germline V gene has CDR1 SGHRS and CDR2 YFSETQ. V shed 4 bases, J shed 4 bases, and the junction held 7 bases outside the gene matches. The data derive from a study of cytomegalovirus exposure and HLA in healthy donors. Study-level results: Some public TCRs appeared in many individuals, while most sequences were rare. One later analysis, an examination of the 90 to 150 validation repertoires, found that first-cohort TCR clusters tended to co-occur in them.

Sequenced by immunoSEQ multiplex PCR; TCRdb stores in-frame clones only, minus some. This table holds about 220,000 clones, around 90% found once. The source material was PBMCs. The receptor comes from a woman aged 18-29 years in good health and CMV-seronegative. The genes are TRBV5-1 and TRBJ2-1, with TRBD2 identical over 8 bases. The DNA of the CDR3 is TGCGCCAGCAGCCAACTTAGCGGGATTTACAATGAGCAGTTCTTC. Amino acid sequence: CASSQLSGIYNEQFF.